This T cell receptor beta chain was sequenced in a study of blood T cell repertoires in COVID-19. Across the study: Donors in the United States, Italy and Spain gave samples during acute or convalescent COVID-19.

This CDR3 is built from 15 residues. Per the germline V gene, CDR1 is SGHAT and CDR2 is FQNNGV. The V end was cut by 1 base, the J end by 5 bases, with 14 bases between. Only in-frame clones appear in the TCRdb table, and some are missing; sequencing was by immunoSEQ multiplex PCR. The table shows about 320,000 clones, with around nine tenths occurring only once. Two negative PCRs, clearance, or symptom resolution characterized the recovered Cohort 3 donors. The J gene is TRBJ1-2, the V gene TRBV11-2; D unclear. The specimen was PBMCs or T cells enriched from blood (not recorded which). This receptor was taken from a woman aged 30 to 39 who had recovered from COVID-19. CDR3 bases: TGTGCCAGCAGCTTAGCGCCAAGTAGTAATTATGGCTACACCTTC. Its protein product is CASSLAPSSNYGYTF.